This T cell receptor (beta chain) was sequenced in a study of STAT5B mutations in CD4+ large granular lymphocyte leukemia (dated by TCRdb to the early 2020s). Looking at the study overall: Among the healthy controls, the CDR3 'QG' motif was associated with a particular HLA allele. TCRbeta repertoires of CD4+ T-cell large granular lymphocyte leukemia patients were compared with those of healthy blood donors. The purity of purified fractions was confirmed by flow cytometry on FACSCanto II or FACSVerse to exceed 95% among lymphocytes. Study-wide findings and limitations: Enrichment of TRBV06-family usage was observed among the top patient clones (8/27) relative to healthy controls (2/35). The data were not HLA-matched, and the higher clonality in CD4+ T-LGLL than in CD8+ T-LGLL could be due to the relatively small sample size. Greater clonality appeared to be present in CD4-sorted patient repertoires than in healthy CD4+ repertoires, and the difference was retained after the putative leukemic clones were removed. Each patient's main leukemic clonotypes were private, but approximately 23% of these clonotypes showed up at low frequency in the non-leukemic repertoires of other patients.

TCRbeta rearrangements were sequenced from genomic DNA using the immunoSEQ assay at survey resolution. Per the original workflow: In the TCR sequencing data, the lowest productive clonotype frequency that could be detected was 2.59 x 10-5. Analyses included only productive TCRbeta rearrangements, meaning complete and in-frame sequences. The clonality of each sample was calculated as Simpson clonality in the immunoSEQ Analyzer version 3.0. Based on frequency, clones were grouped as very rare, small, medium, large (1-20%) or hyperexpanded (>20%). Generation probabilities were estimated with OLGA 1.2.3, V-gene circos plots were made with VDJtools, specificities were searched in VDJdb, and CDR3 motifs were identified with GLIPH. In its TCRdb copy, this immuneACCESS table keeps in-frame sequences only and misses some clones. Where compared with another copy, unresolved V genes explain less than half of these, and the others have no known cause. The V and J calls and clone size were taken over from that table, and D and trimming were inferred from the DNA. Within this sample are approximately 31,000 clones, with roughly 70% of them counted one time only. The top ten hold 1.5% to 2% of the sample.

Spanning cysteine to phenylalanine, the CDR3 consists of 14 amino acids. The DNA shown is the 42-base CDR3, in frame from base 1. CDR1 and CDR2 are read off the germline V gene as SGHTA and FQGNSA. V is clipped by 5 bases and J by 3 bases, and the sequence between their germline boundaries is 12 bases long. With regard to this clone: There is no known antigen for this receptor. Base qualities are not provided; no much larger clone lies one nucleotide away.

The healthy control group was made up of 37 blood donors, and the Finnish Red Cross blood service supplied their buffy coats. All TCR-sequenced material derived from peripheral blood: patient blood samples and healthy donor buffy coats. Ficoll-Hypaque gradient centrifugation was used to isolate peripheral blood mononuclear cells. Magnetic purification was used to isolate CD4+ cells from the buffy coats of the healthy controls. Genomic DNA was extracted using the Gentra Puregene Cell and Tissue kit, and a Qubit 2.0 fluorometer was used to quantify it. The sample was CD4+ T cells from blood buffy coats. The V gene is TRBV7-2 and the J gene is TRBJ2-3; the D segment may tentatively be TRBD1 or TRBD2, each giving 6 matched bases. This receptor was identified in a human donor in good health. In nucleotide form, the sequence is TGTGCCAGCAGCCCGGGGGCCTGGACAGATACGCAGTATTTT. Translated, this is CASSPGAWTDTQYF.